This entry describes one TCR beta chain. Generated by immunoSEQ multiplex PCR, the TCRdb table keeps only in-frame clones and is missing some. The table includes about 270,000 clones, 80% to 85% detected once. Per the germline V gene, CDR1 is ENHRY and CDR2 is SYGVKD. V shed 0 bases and J shed 0 bases, with 3 bases lying between them. The CDR3 length is 14 residues. This entry comes from a study of blood T cell repertoires in COVID-19. Study details: Material from acute and convalescent COVID-19 was sourced from the United States, Italy and Spain. In each case, the material was cDNA or gDNA derived from T cells, B-cell-depleted T cells, or PBMCs.

The TCR sequence derives from a woman aged 55-70 years with active or convalescent COVID-19. What was sequenced was peripheral blood. V usage is TRBV10-3 and J usage is TRBJ1-3; D gene ambiguous. DNA of the CDR3: TGTGCCATCAGTGAGTCCGGCTCTGGAAACACCATATATTTT. This sequence encodes CAISESGSGNTIYF.